This T cell receptor (beta chain) comes out of a study of blood T cell repertoires in COVID-19 (dated by TCRdb to the early 2020s). General notes on the study: The collaborator samples originated in the United States, Italy and Spain and spanned the acute and convalescent phases of COVID-19. Samples were obtained from the ongoing ImmuneRACE study (first 160 participants) and from over 1,000 subjects provided by 6 global collaborators. Where available, HLA class I and class II types were obtained from metadata supplied by the sample provider rather than from assay-based typing. The repertoires were released in a freely available public database intended as a resource for research on the immune response to SARS-CoV-2. Deeply sampled blood TCRbeta repertoires from subjects exposed to, actively infected with, or recovered from COVID-19 were included in the dataset. Nearly every sample came with metadata listing a de-identified subject ID, COVID-19 status, age in years and sex. The prospective study material was composed of cDNA or gDNA derived from T cells, B-cell-depleted T cells, or PBMCs.

About this clone itself: No antigen is known for it. One base away there is no much larger clone; base qualities are not given.

Collaborating institutions collected whole blood in K2EDTA tubes following their own protocols. Collaborator samples were shipped for TCRbeta analysis as frozen whole blood, isolated PBMCs, or DNA extracted from either sample type. TCRbeta CDR3 regions were amplified from genomic DNA by means of the immunoSEQ Assay, a bias-controlled multiplex PCR. On the authors' methods: The number of nucleated cells in each sample was estimated by amplification of reference gene primers within the assay. To quantify the absolute abundance of each unique TCRbeta CDR3 rearrangement, sequence reads were collapsed and filtered. For each sample, productive Simpson clonality was calculated by taking the square root of Simpson's diversity index across productive rearrangements. Not all clones reach the TCRdb copy of this immuneACCESS table, which keeps in-frame sequences only. Checked studies attribute under half of the gap to unresolved V genes and leave the rest unexplained. V and J calls plus clone size are reproduced from that table; the DNA served to infer D and trimming. The sample has 95,000 to 110,000 clones on record, roughly 83% of them singletons. Approximately 3.3% of the sample is taken by the ten largest.

The research as a whole found: The amount of clinical and demographic metadata varied by source and participant and was provided uncurated.

Sequences were obtained from peripheral blood. This receptor was taken from a woman aged 80 or over with active or convalescent COVID-19.

The nucleotide sequence reads as follows: TGTGCCAGCAGACCGGGACTAGCGAACGGGGAGCTGTTTTTT. Its product reads: CASRPGLANGELFF. The chain employs TRBV2 and TRBJ2-2; TRBD2 agrees with 10 junctional bases. After removal of 6 bases from V and 7 bases from J, the junction retains 5 bases not matched to a gene. Counted from cysteine to phenylalanine, this CDR3 has 14 amino acids. Solely the CDR3 DNA is kept, with 42 bases framed from the first base. Sequences SNHLY (CDR1) and FYNNEI (CDR2) are obtained from the germline V gene.